Included here is one TCR beta chain sequence, with context. Original processing methods: Estimation of nucleated cell counts was performed using reference gene primer amplification. Clones were read by immunoSEQ multiplex PCR, and TCRdb kept only the in-frame ones, dropping some. That table supplies the V and J calls and clone size; D and trimming were determined from the DNA. The data show roughly 160,000 clones, 70% to 90% seen once. This entry is derived from a study of blood T cell repertoires in COVID-19. Study-wide background: Some COVID-19 samples were acute and others convalescent; all came from the United States, Italy and Spain.

Seattle patients were enrolled during active infection and followed longitudinally. Sequences were obtained from peripheral blood. The sequence came from a man at least 80 years old with COVID-19, enrolled during active disease.

The CDR3 spells CASSLRVSGANVLTF. In DNA, the CDR3 is TGTGCCAGCAGTTTACGAGTCTCTGGGGCCAACGTCCTGACTTTC. The chain carries TRBV28 and TRBJ2-6; unclear D gene. The ends were cut back, 2 bases at V and 0 bases at J, with 5 bases in the middle. Per germline, CDR1 MDHEN and CDR2 SYDVKM. This CDR3 contains 15 residues.